This T cell receptor (beta chain) derives from a study of blood T cells in healthy people across ages. The V end lost 4 bases, the J end lost 3 bases, and 16 bases lay between the germline ends. The germline V gene encodes CDR1 SQVTM and CDR2 ANQGSEA. The CDR3 totals 14 residues. A sample-barcoded 5' primer and a J-beta primer mix were used in a second PCR of roughly 6 to 12 cycles. One entry per CDR3 protein, called by TCRdb with MiXCR from the 5' RACE reads. The sample holds 1 million or so distinct CDR3 sequences, 20% to 25% seen once. These data are also associated with another study on T cells of mothers and their children.

The J gene is TRBJ2-7, the V gene TRBV29-1; weak D call: TRBD1 (6 bases). The TCR originated in a girl aged 2 to 10 in good health. Sample: blood. CDR3 region: CSVVDSSSLYEQYF. The CDR3 DNA reads as TGCAGCGTTGTGGACAGTTCATCCCTCTACGAGCAGTACTTC.